A single sample is the source of the 28 T cell receptor beta chains below, sequenced in a study of blood T cell repertoires in COVID-19. Clones were sequenced by immunoSEQ multiplex PCR, and TCRdb holds only the in-frame ones, with some missing. The sample lists around 330,000 clones, roughly 90% occurring once. Sequenced sample: PBMCs or T cells enriched from blood (not recorded which). The source of these receptors is a man in his fifties or sixties who had recovered from COVID-19.

This chain joins TRBV29-1 and TRBJ1-1, with 8 bases matching TRBD1. Looked up from germline, CDR1 is SQVTM and CDR2 is ANQGSEA. The ends lost 5 bases at V and 10 bases at J; junction bases unmatched: 18. This CDR3 spans 15 amino acids. The CDR3 reads CSVYLRGMTGVGAFF. The CDR3 DNA follows: TGCAGCGTTTATTTAAGGGGGATGACAGGGGTGGGAGCTTTCTTT.

The V and J genes are TRBV7-9 and TRBJ2-3; 8 bases agree with TRBD2. The CDR3 runs to 15 residues. CDR1 and CDR2 (germline): SEHNR, FQNEAQ (reference sequence). The trim removed 5 bases at V and 0 bases at J, leaving 4 bases unmatched. CDR3 residues: CASSRLATSTDTQYF. The CDR3 region has the DNA TGTGCCAGCAGCCGACTAGCGACTAGCACAGATACGCAGTATTTT.

The chain has TRBV6-1 and TRBJ1-5; D uncertain. CDR1 and CDR2 (germline): MNHNS, SASEGT. V was pared by 1 base and J by 4 bases, with 11 bases between. This CDR3 has 15 amino acids. CDR3 nucleotide sequence: TGTGCCAGCAGTGAAGGGGGAGGGAGGAATCAGCCCCAGCATTTT. Amino acid sequence: CASSEGGGRNQPQHF.

This clone was recorded once. This chain connects TRBV28 to TRBJ1-4; no clear D. CDR3 size: 10 residues. V lost 8 bases and J 6 bases, leaving 4 bases between the germline ends. Germline CDR1 and CDR2: MDHEN and SYDVKM. The CDR3 bases are TGTGCCAGCGGCTATGAAAAACTGTTTTTT. Protein: CASGYEKLFF.

Here the CDR3 reads CASSSSGLRSPLHF. CDR3 coding DNA: TGCGCCAGCAGCTCCTCAGGGTTACGTTCACCCCTCCACTTT. The chain has TRBV5-1 and TRBJ1-6; a weak D match, TRBD1 (5 bases). The CDR3 runs to 14 residues. The germline V gene encodes CDR1 SGHRS and CDR2 YFSETQ. Deletions cut 3 bases from V and 9 bases from J, with 13 bases between.

The gene calls are TRBV9 and TRBJ1-1; D might be TRBD1 (6 bases). Trimming left V 4 bases short and J 1 base short, with 14 bases between. Germline V gene sequence: CDR1 SGDLS, CDR2 YYNGEE. The CDR3 has 15 residues. The CDR3: CASSPPGHENTEAFF. Here the CDR3 DNA reads TGTGCCAGCAGCCCCCCGGGACATGAGAACACTGAAGCTTTCTTT.

This sequence joins TRBV20-1 and TRBJ1-2; 7 nucleotides align to TRBD1. The CDR3 runs to 13 residues. The V segment lost 3 bases and the J segment 6 bases; nucleotides outside the gene matches: 7. Germline-derived CDR1 and CDR2 are DFQATT and SNEGSKA (reference sequence). CDR3: CSASLRGVDGYTF. The DNA of the CDR3 is TGCAGTGCTAGTCTCAGGGGGGTAGATGGCTACACCTTC.

The chain uses TRBV5-1 and TRBJ1-4; TRBD1 matches 7 bases. The trim removed 4 bases at V and 0 bases at J, leaving 6 bases unmatched. There are 16 residues in the CDR3. Per germline, CDR1 SGHRS and CDR2 YFSETQ. The CDR3 sequence is CASSGGTVATNEKLFF. CDR3 DNA sequence: TGCGCCAGCAGCGGCGGGACAGTTGCAACTAATGAAAAACTGTTTTTT.

The chain recombines TRBV5-1 with TRBJ2-7; TRBD2 matches at 8 bases. Germline V gene sequence: CDR1 SGHRS, CDR2 YFSETQ. The V segment lost 7 bases and the J segment 6 bases; nucleotides outside the gene matches: 12. The CDR3 runs to 14 residues. The CDR3 sequence: CASSWTSTVSEQYF. CDR3 nucleotides: TGCGCCAGCTCATGGACTAGCACCGTTTCCGAGCAGTACTTC.

V gene TRBV12-5 combines with J gene TRBJ1-4, with D maybe TRBD1 (5 bases). Trimming left V 4 bases short and J 7 bases short, with 19 bases between. This CDR3 spans 16 amino acids. The germline gives CDR1 LGHNT, CDR2 FRNRAP. CDR3 nucleotides: TGTGCTAGTGGTTCGACCGTAACAGGTTCGGGTGAAAAACTGTTTTTT. Its translation is CASGSTVTGSGEKLFF.

V is TRBV7-9 and J is TRBJ1-1; D uncertain. This CDR3 is 15 amino acids long. Germline V lookup: CDR1 SEHNR, CDR2 FQNEAQ (reference sequence). The V and J ends lost 1 base and 0 bases respectively, with 9 bases between them. Written as DNA, the CDR3 is TGTGCCAGCAGCTTAGTCGTCGCAGTGAACACTGAAGCTTTCTTT. Translated, it gives CASSLVVAVNTEAFF.

The chain uses TRBV5-4 and TRBJ1-1; 9 nucleotides line up with TRBD1. This CDR3 contains 15 residues. The germline gives CDR1 SGHNT, CDR2 YYREEE (reference sequence). With V trimmed by 4 bases and J by 1 base, 5 bases remained unmatched. The CDR3 is CASSPRTGANTEAFF. Written as DNA, the CDR3 is TGTGCCAGCAGCCCCCGGACAGGGGCGAACACTGAAGCTTTCTTT.

V is TRBV9 and J is TRBJ1-2; tentatively, D is TRBD1 (6 bases). Trimming left V 3 bases short and J 0 bases short, with 15 bases between. CDR1 and CDR2 from the germline V gene are SGDLS and YYNGEE. This CDR3 contains 16 residues. The CDR3 DNA reads TGTGCCAGCAGCGCCCAAACAGGGCTAGCTAACTATGGCTACACCTTC. This translates into CASSAQTGLANYGYTF.

The J gene is TRBJ2-7, the V gene TRBV11-3, with D possibly matching TRBD1 (5 bases). Trimming stripped 6 bases from V and 2 bases from J, with 20 bases between. The CDR3 covers 16 residues. CDR1 is SGHNT, CDR2 YENEEA, per germline. The CDR3: CASSHSQGIYPYEQYF. The CDR3 coding sequence is TGTGCCAGCAGTCATAGCCAGGGTATCTATCCCTACGAGCAGTACTTC.

The chain joins TRBV7-2 to TRBJ2-1; D gene ambiguous. The CDR3 length is 14 residues. Germline CDR1 reads SGHTA; CDR2 reads FQGNSA. Trimming pared 2 bases from V and 8 bases from J, leaving 13 bases between. The CDR3 region has the DNA TGTGCCAGCAGCTTATTCTCCCGAACAGATGAGCAGTTCTTC. It codes for CASSLFSRTDEQFF.

With respect to this clone: Additional DNA sequences in this sample encode the identical CDR3. The J gene is TRBJ2-3, the V gene TRBV3-1 (or the pseudogene TRBV3-2); D is possibly TRBD2 (5 bases). From germline, CDR1 is LGHDT and CDR2 YNNKEL (reference sequence). The CDR3 extends over 15 amino acids. The germline V and J ends were trimmed by 4 bases and 2 bases, with 13 bases remaining between them. The CDR3 DNA is TGTGCCAGCAGCCCTTCTTCTAGCTCCACAGATACGCAGTATTTT. This sequence encodes CASSPSSSSTDTQYF.

Details on this clone: This sample also contains other DNA sequences that code for the same CDR3. The chain couples TRBV7-9 to TRBJ1-6, with TRBD1 as a possible D gene (5 bases). The V gene lost 4 bases and the J gene lost 7 bases, with 11 bases spanning the gap. CDR1 is SEHNR and CDR2 is FQNEAQ in the germline V gene (reference sequence). The CDR3 is made up of 14 amino acids. The CDR3 DNA is TGTGCCAGCAGCTCCGACAGCCGCAATTCACCCCTCCACTTT. Residues: CASSSDSRNSPLHF.

The DNA of the CDR3 is TGTGCCAGCACCGCCCGACAGGGAAGGAGTGAAAAACTGTTTTTT. This codes for CASTARQGRSEKLFF. The chain joins TRBV7-8 to TRBJ1-4; 7 nucleotides align to TRBD1. Per the germline V gene, CDR1 is SGHVS and CDR2 is FQNEAQ. V shed 7 bases and J 7 bases; nucleotides not matched to a gene: 12. The CDR3 is made up of 15 amino acids. The entire variable domain, with the rest obtained from reference TRBV7-8 and TRBJ1-4, is as follows: GAGVSQSPRYKVAKRGQDVALRCDPISGHVSLFWYQQALGQGPEFLTYFQNEAQLDKSGLPSDRFFAERPEGSVSTLKIQRTQQEDSAVYLCASTARQGRSEKLFFGSGTQLSVL.

The chain combines TRBV6-6 with TRBJ1-5, with D unresolved. The CDR3 sequence is 13 residues long. Trimming stripped 7 bases from V and 4 bases from J, with 11 bases between. Germline lookup yields CDR1 MNHNY and CDR2 SVGAGI (reference sequence). CDR3: CASTPSGNQPQHF. For the CDR3, the DNA is TGTGCCAGCACCCCATCGGGAAATCAGCCCCAGCATTTT.

The chain employs TRBV9 and TRBJ2-2; the D gene is possibly TRBD1 (6 bases). The V end was cut by 1 base, the J end by 7 bases, with 17 bases between. The CDR3 runs 16 residues. Germline V gene sequence: CDR1 SGDLS, CDR2 YYNGEE. CDR3 bases: TGTGCCAGCAGCGTAAGAGGACAGTACCCGAGCGGGGAGCTGTTTTTT. It is translated as CASSVRGQYPSGELFF.

The V call is TRBV12-3 or TRBV12-4, the J call TRBJ2-7; D is possibly TRBD2 (5 bases). This CDR3 has 11 amino acids. Trimming removed 6 bases at V and 6 bases at J, with 9 bases between. In DNA, the CDR3 is TGTGCCAGCAGCGGCCGGGGCGAGCAGTACTTC. This translates into CASSGRGEQYF.

This clone was counted a single time. The J gene is TRBJ2-5, the V gene TRBV7-9; D is undetermined. Germline V CDR1 and CDR2: SEHNR, FQNEAQ (reference sequence). This CDR3 contains 13 residues. Trimming left V 2 bases short and J 4 bases short, with 8 bases between. The CDR3 sequence is CASSLSVRETQYF. DNA of the CDR3: TGTGCCAGCAGCTTATCAGTTCGAGAGACCCAGTACTTC. Full variable domain (missing parts from reference TRBV7-9 and TRBJ2-5): DTGVSQNPRHKITKRGQNVTFRCDPISEHNRLYWYRQTLGQGPEFLTYFQNEAQLEKSRLLSDRFSAERPKGSFSTLEIQRTEQGDSAMYLCASSLSVRETQYFGPGTRLLVL.

The V call is TRBV9, the J call TRBJ1-2, with TRBD1 matching 7 bases. Germline loops: CDR1 SGDLS, CDR2 YYNGEE. V lost 3 bases, J lost 5 bases, and 16 bases stayed unmatched. CDR3 length: 17 amino acids. For the CDR3, the DNA is TGTGCCAGCAGCGACGCCCGGGACAGAAGTGTTCCGTATGGCTACACCTTC. It translates to CASSDARDRSVPYGYTF.

The gene calls are TRBV9 and TRBJ1-3; D ambiguous. Trimming removed 3 bases from V and 0 bases from J, with 13 bases in between. From germline, CDR1 is SGDLS and CDR2 YYNGEE. The CDR3 length is 16 residues. DNA for the CDR3: TGTGCCAGCAGCGCGCTGTCAACTGGCTCTGGAAACACCATATATTTT. Amino acids: CASSALSTGSGNTIYF.

The chain is built from TRBV5-1 and TRBJ2-6; D is perhaps TRBD2 (5 bases). Germline V gene lookup returns CDR1 SGHRS and CDR2 YFSETQ. V lost 5 bases to trimming and J lost 4 bases, with 13 bases between them. The CDR3 contains 15 residues. The CDR3 bases are TGCGCCAGCAGGCCGGACCCGGGGGGGGCCAACGTCCTGACTTTC. It yields the protein CASRPDPGGANVLTF.

The rearrangement joins TRBV11-2 to TRBJ2-7; D not resolved. CDR3 length: 13 residues. Looked up from germline, CDR1 is SGHAT and CDR2 is FQNNGV. V was shortened by 4 bases and J by 5 bases, with 12 bases between the two germline ends. The CDR3 nucleotides read TGTGCCAGCAGCTCCTGGGCCACGGACGAGCAGTACTTC. It is translated as CASSSWATDEQYF.

This chain joins TRBV5-1 and TRBJ1-2, with D unresolved. CDR1 and CDR2 (germline): SGHRS, YFSETQ. V was trimmed by 0 bases and J by 4 bases, leaving 13 bases between them. This CDR3 is built from 15 residues. The CDR3 DNA reads as TGCGCCAGCAGCTTGGCAGCCCTGGAGACCTATGGCTACACCTTC. Its translation is CASSLAALETYGYTF. The whole variable domain, remainder taken from reference TRBV5-1 and TRBJ1-2, is KAGVTQTPRYLIKTRGQQVTLSCSPISGHRSVSWYQQTPGQGLQFLFEYFSETQRNKGNFPGRFSGRQFSNSRSEMNVSTLELGDSALYLCASSLAALETYGYTFGSGTRLTVV.

The V gene is TRBV29-1, the J gene TRBJ1-1, with 8 bases identical to TRBD1. CDR3 length equals 14 residues. From germline, CDR1 is SQVTM and CDR2 ANQGSEA. V gave up 4 bases and J gave up 4 bases; unmatched junction bases: 8. DNA for the CDR3: TGCAGCGTTGGGACGACAGGGGTCGGCACTGAAGCTTTCTTT. Its protein product is CSVGTTGVGTEAFF.